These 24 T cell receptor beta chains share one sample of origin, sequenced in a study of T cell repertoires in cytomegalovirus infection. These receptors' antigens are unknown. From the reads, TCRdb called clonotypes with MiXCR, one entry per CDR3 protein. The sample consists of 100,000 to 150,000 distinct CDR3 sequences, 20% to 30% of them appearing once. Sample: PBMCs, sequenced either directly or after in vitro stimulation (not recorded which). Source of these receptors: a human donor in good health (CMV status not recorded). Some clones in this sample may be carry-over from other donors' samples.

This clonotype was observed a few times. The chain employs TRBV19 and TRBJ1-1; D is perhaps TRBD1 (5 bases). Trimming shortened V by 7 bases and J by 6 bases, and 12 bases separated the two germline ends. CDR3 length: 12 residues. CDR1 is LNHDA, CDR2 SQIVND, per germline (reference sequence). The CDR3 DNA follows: TGTGCCAGTACCAGGGAAGGGTCTGAAGCTTTCTTT. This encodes CASTREGSEAFF.

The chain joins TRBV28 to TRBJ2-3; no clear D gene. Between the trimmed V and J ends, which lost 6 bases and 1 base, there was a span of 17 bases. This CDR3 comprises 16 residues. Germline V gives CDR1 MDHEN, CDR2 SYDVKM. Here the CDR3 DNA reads TGTGCCAGCAGCCCCCTCTCCGGAGTAGGCACAGATACGCAGTATTTT. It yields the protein CASSPLSGVGTDTQYF.

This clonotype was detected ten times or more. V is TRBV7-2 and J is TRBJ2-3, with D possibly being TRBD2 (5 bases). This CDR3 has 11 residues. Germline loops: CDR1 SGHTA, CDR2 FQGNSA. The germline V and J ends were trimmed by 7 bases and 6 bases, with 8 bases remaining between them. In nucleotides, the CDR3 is TGTGCCAGCACCATAGCGGATACGCAGTATTTT. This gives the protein CASTIADTQYF.

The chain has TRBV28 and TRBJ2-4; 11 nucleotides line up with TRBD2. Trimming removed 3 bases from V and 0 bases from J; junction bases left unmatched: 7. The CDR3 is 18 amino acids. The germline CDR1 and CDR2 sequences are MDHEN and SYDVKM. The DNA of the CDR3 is TGTGCCAGCAGTTTCCCCCGACTAGCGGGACTAGCCAAAAACATTCAGTACTTC. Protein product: CASSFPRLAGLAKNIQYF.

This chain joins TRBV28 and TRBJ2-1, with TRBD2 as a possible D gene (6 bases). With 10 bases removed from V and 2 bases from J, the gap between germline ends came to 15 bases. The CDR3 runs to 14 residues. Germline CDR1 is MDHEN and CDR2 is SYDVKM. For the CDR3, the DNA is TGTGCCACCCAGTCCGGGGGAGCCTACAATGAGCAGTTCTTC. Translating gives CATQSGGAYNEQFF.

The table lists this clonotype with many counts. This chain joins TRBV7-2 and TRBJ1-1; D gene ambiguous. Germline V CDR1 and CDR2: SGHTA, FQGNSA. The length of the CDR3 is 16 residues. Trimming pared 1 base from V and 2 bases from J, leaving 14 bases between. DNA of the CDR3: TGTGCCAGCAGCTTAGACGTCGGAATGGGAAACACTGAAGCTTTCTTT. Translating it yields CASSLDVGMGNTEAFF. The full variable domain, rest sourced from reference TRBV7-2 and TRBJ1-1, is GAGVSQSPSNKVTEKGKDVELRCDPISGHTALYWYRQSLGQGLEFLIYFQGNSAPDKSGLPSDRFSAERTGGSVSTLTIQRTQQEDSAVYLCASSLDVGMGNTEAFFGQGTRLTVV.

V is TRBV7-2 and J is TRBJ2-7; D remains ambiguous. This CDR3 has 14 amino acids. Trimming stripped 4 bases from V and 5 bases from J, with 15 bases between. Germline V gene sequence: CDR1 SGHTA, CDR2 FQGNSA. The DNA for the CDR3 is TGTGCCAGCAGCTCCCGATTCTCTGGTGACGAGCAGTACTTC. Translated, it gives CASSSRFSGDEQYF.

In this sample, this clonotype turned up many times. CDR3 nucleotides: TGTGCCAGCAGTGTGACAGGAGGCATTCAAGCGCAGTACTTC. This translates into CASSVTGGIQAQYF. The chain employs TRBV25-1 and TRBJ2-7; D perhaps matches TRBD1 (6 bases). This CDR3 is 14 amino acids long. Trimming pared 4 bases from V and 9 bases from J, leaving 19 bases between. Per the germline V gene, CDR1 is MGHDK and CDR2 is SYGVNS.

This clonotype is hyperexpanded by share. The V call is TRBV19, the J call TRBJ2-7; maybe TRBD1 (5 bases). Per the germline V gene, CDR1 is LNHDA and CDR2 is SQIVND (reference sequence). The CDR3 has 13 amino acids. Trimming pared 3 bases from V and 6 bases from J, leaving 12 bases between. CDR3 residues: CASSIAVGAEQYV. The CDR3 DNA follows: TGTGCCAGTAGTATTGCGGTAGGGGCCGAGCAGTACGTC.

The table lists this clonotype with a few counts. DNA of the CDR3: TGTGCCATCAGTGCAACAGGGGTGGATCAGCCCCAGCATTTT. It encodes CAISATGVDQPQHF. This chain connects TRBV10-3 to TRBJ1-5; 7 bases agree with TRBD1. The CDR3 runs 14 residues. CDR1 is ENHRY, CDR2 SYGVKD, per germline. V trimming: 4 bases; J trimming: 5 bases; junction bases outside the gene matches: 5.

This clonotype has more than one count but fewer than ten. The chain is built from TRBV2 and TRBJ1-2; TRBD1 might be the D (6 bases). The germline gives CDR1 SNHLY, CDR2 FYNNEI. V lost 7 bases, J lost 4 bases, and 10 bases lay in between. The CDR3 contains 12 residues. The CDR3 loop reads CASTMDSYGYTF. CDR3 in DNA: TGTGCCAGCACTATGGACAGCTATGGCTACACCTTC. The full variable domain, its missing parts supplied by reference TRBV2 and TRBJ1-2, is EPEVTQTPSHQVTQMGQEVILRCVPISNHLYFYWYRQILGQKVEFLVSFYNNEISEKSEIFDDQFSVERPDGSNFTLKIRSTKLEDSAMYFCASTMDSYGYTFGSGTRLTVV.

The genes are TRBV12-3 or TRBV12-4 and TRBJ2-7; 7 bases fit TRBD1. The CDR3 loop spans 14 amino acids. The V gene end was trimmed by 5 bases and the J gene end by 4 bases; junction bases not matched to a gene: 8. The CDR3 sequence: CASSVSGTAYEQYF. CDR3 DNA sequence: TGTGCCAGCAGTGTTTCCGGGACAGCGTACGAGCAGTACTTC.

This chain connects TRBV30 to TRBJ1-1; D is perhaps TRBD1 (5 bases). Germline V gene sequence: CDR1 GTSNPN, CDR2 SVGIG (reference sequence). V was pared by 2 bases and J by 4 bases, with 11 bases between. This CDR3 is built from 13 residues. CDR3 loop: CAWSYQQVTEAFF. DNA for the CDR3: TGTGCCTGGAGTTATCAACAGGTCACTGAAGCTTTCTTT.

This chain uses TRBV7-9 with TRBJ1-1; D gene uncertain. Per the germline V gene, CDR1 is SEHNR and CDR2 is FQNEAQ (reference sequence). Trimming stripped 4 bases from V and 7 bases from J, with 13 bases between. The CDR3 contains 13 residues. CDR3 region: CASSSTAADEAFF. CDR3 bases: TGTGCCAGCAGCTCCACAGCGGCAGATGAAGCTTTCTTT.

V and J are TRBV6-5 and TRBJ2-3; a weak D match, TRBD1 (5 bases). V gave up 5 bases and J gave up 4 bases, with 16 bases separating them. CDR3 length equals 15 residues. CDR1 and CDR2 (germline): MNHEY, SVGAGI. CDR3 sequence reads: CASSPSDIPPDTQYF. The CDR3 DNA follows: TGTGCCAGCAGTCCATCGGACATACCCCCAGATACGCAGTATTTT.

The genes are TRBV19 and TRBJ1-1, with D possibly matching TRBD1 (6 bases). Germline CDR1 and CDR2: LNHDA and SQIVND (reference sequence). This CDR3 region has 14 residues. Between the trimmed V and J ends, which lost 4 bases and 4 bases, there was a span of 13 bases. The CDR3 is CASSKGGRSTEAFF. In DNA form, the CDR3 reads TGTGCCAGTAGTAAGGGGGGCCGGAGCACTGAAGCTTTCTTT.

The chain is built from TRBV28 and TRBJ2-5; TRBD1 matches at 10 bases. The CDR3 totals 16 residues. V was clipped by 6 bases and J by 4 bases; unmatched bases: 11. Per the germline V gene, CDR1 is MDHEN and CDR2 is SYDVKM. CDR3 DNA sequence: TGTGCCAGCAGCCCCGAAGGGACAGGGGTATTAGAGACCCAGTACTTC. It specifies CASSPEGTGVLETQYF.

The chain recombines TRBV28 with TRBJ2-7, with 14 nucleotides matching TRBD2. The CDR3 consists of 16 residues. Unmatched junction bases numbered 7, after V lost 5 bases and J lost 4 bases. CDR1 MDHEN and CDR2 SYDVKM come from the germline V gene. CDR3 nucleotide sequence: TGTGCCAGCAGTGTGGGGACTAGCGGGAGAGTTTACGAGCAGTACTTC. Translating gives CASSVGTSGRVYEQYF.

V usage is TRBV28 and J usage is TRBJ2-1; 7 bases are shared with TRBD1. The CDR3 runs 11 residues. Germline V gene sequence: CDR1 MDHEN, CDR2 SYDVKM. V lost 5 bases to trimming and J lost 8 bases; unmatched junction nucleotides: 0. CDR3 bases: TGTGCCAGCAGTACAGGGGATGAGCAGTTCTTC. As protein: CASSTGDEQFF.

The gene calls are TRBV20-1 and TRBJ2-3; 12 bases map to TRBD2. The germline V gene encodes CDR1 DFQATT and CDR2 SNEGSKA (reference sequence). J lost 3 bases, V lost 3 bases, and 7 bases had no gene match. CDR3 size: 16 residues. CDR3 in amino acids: CSARERLAGVTDTQYF. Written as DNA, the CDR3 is TGCAGTGCTAGGGAGCGACTAGCGGGAGTGACAGATACGCAGTATTTT.

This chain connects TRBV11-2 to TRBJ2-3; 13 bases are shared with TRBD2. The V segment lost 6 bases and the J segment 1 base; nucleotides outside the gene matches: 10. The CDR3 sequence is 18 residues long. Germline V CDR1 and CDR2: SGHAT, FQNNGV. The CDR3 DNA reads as TGTGCCAGCAGTCTTGGACTAGCGGGAGCGTGGGGCACAGATACGCAGTATTTT. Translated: CASSLGLAGAWGTDTQYF.

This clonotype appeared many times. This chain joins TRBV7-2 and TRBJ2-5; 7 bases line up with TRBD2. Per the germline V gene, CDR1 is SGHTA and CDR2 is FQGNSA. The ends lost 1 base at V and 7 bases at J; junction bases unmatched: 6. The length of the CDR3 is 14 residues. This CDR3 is CASSLGPREGTQYF. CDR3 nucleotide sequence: TGTGCCAGCAGCTTAGGACCCAGGGAGGGGACCCAGTACTTC.

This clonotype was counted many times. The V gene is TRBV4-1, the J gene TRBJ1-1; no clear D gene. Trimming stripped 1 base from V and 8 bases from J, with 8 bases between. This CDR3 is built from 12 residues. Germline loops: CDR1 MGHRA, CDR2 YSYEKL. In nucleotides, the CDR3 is TGCGCCAGCAGCCAAGGGGTCGGAGAAGCTTTCTTT. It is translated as CASSQGVGEAFF.

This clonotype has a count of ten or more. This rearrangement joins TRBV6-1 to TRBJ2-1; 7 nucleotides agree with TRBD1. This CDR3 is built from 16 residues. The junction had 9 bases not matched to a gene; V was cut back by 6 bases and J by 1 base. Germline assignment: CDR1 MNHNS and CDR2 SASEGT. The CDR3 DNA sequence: TGTGCCAGCAGCCCCACCGGGACAGTATCCTACAATGAGCAGTTCTTC. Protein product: CASSPTGTVSYNEQFF.